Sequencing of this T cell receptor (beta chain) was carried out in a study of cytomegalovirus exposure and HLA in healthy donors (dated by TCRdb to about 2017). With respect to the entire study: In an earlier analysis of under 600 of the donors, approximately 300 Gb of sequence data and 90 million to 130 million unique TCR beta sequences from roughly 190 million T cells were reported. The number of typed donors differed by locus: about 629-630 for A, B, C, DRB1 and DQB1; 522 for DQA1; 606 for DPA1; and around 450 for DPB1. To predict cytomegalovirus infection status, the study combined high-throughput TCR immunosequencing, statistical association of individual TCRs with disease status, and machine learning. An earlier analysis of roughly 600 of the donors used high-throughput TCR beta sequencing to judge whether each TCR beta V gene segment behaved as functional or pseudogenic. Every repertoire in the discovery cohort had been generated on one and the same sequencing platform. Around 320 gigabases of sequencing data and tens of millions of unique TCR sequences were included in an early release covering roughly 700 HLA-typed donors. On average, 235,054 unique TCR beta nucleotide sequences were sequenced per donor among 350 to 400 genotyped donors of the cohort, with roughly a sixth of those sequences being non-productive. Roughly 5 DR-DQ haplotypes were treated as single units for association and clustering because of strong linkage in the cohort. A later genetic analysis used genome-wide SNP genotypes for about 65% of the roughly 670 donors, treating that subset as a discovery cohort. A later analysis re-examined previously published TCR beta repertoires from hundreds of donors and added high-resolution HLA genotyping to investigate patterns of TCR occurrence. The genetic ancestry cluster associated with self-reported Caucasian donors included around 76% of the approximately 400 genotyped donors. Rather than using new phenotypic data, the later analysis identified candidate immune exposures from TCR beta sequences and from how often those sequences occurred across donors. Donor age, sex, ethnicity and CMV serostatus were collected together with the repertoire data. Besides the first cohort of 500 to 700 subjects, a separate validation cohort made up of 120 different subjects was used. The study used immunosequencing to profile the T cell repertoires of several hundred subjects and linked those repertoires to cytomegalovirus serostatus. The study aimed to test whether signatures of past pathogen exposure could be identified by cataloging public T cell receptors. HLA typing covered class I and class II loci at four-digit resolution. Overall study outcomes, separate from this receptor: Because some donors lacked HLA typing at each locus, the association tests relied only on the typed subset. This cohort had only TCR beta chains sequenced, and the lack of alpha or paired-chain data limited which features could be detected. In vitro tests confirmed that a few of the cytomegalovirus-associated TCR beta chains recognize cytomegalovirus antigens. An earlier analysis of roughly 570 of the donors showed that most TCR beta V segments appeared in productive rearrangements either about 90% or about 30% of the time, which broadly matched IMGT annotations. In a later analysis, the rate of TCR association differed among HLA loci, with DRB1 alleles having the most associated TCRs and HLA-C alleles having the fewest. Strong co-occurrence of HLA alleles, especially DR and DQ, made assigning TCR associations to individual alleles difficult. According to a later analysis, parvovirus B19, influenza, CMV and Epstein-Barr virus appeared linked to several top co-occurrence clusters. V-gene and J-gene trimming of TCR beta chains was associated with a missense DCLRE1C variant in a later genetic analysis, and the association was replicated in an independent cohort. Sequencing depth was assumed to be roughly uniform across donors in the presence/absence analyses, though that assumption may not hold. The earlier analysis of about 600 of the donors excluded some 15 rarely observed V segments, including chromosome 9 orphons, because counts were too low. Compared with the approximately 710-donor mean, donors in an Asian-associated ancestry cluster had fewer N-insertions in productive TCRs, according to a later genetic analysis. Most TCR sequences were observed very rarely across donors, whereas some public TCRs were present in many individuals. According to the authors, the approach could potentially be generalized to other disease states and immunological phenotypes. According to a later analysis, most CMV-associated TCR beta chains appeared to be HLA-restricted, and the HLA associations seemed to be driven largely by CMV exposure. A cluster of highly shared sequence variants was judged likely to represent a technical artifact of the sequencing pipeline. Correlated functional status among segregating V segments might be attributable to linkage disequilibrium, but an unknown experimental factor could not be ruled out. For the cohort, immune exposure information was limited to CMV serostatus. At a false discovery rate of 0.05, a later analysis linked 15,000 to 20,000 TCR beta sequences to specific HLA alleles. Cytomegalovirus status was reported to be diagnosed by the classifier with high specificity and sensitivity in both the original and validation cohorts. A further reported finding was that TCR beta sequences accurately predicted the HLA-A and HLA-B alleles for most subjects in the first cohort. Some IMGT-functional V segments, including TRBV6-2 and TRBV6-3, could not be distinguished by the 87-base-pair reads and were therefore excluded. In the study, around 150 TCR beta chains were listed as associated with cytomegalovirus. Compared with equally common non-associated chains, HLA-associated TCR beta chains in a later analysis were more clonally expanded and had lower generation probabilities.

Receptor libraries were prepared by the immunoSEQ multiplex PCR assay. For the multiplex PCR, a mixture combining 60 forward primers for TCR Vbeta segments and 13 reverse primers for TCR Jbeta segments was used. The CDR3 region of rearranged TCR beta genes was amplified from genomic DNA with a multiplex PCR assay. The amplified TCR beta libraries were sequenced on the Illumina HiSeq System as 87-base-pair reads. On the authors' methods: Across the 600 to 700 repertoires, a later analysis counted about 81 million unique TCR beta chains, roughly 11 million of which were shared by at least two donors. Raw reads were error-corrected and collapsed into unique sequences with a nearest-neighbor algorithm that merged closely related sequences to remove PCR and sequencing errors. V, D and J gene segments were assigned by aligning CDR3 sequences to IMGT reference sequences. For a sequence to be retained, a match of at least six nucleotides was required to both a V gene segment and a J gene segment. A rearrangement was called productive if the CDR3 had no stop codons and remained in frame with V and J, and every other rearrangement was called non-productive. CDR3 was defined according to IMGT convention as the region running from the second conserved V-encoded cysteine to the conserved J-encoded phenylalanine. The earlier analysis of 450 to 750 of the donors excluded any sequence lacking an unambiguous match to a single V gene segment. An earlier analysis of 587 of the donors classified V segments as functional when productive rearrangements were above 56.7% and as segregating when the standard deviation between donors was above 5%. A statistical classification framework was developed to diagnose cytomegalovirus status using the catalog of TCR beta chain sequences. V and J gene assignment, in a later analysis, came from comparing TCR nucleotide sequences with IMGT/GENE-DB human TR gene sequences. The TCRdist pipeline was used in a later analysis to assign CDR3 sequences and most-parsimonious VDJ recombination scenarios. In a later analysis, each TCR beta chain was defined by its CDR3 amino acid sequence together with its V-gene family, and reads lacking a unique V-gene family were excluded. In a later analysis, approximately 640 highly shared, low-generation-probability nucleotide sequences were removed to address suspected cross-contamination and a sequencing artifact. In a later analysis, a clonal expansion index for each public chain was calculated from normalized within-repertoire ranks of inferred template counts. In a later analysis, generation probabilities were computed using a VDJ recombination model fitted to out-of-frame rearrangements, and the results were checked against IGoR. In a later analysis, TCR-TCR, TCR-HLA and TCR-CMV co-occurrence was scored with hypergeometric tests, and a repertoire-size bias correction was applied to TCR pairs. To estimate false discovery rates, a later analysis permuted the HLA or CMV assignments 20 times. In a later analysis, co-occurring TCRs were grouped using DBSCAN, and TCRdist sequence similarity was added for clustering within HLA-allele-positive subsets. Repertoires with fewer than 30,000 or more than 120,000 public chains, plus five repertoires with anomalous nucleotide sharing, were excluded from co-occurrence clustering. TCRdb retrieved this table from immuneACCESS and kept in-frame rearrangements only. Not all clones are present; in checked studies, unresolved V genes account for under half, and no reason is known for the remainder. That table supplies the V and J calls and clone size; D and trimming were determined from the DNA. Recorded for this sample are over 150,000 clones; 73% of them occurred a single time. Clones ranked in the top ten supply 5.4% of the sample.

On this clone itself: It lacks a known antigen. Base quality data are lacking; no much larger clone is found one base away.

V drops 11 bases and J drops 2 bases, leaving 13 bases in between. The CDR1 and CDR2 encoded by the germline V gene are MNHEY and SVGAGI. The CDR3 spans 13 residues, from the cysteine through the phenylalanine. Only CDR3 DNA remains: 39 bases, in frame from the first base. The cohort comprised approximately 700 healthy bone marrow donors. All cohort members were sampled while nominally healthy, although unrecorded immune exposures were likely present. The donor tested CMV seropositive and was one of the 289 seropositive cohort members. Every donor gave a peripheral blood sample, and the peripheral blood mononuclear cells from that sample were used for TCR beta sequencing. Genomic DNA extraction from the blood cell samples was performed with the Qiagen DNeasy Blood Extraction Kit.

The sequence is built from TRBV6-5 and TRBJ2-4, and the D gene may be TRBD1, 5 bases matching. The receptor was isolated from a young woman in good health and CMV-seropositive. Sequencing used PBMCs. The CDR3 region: CAALPGTKNIQYF. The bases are TGTGCCGCGTTACCAGGGACCAAAAACATTCAGTACTTC.